The next 28 T cell receptor beta chains were all read from a single sample in a study of blood T cell repertoires in COVID-19. Generated by immunoSEQ multiplex PCR, the TCRdb table keeps only in-frame clones and is missing some. The sample includes over 30,000 clones, about 91% seen only once; the top ten take about 6.3%. The sequenced material came from peripheral blood. Receptor source: a human donor in a cohort sampled during active COVID-19.

The V gene is TRBV28, the J gene TRBJ1-2; D may be TRBD1 (5 bases). V dropped 6 bases and J dropped 8 bases, with 22 bases sitting between them. Germline V gene lookup returns CDR1 MDHEN and CDR2 SYDVKM. This CDR3 region has 15 residues. For the CDR3, the DNA is TGTGCCAGCAGACCCGGGGGATCTATGGTGGAAGGCTACACCTTC. Translation gives CASRPGGSMVEGYTF.

The rearrangement joins TRBV28 to TRBJ1-4; D perhaps matches TRBD1 (5 bases). The CDR3 totals 15 residues. V was cut by 1 base and J by 4 bases, with 10 bases left in between. Germline V CDR1 and CDR2: MDHEN, SYDVKM. CDR3 sequence: CASSLFGGGNEKLFF. Here the CDR3 DNA reads TGTGCCAGCAGTTTATTTGGGGGGGGTAATGAAAAACTGTTTTTT.

CDR3 residues: CASSDHRSPTSVEQYF. The CDR3 region has the DNA TGTGCCAGCAGTGACCACAGATCCCCAACTAGCGTCGAGCAGTACTTC. This chain uses TRBV6-1 with TRBJ2-7, with 7 bases fitting TRBD2. This CDR3 is built from 16 residues. The ends lost 3 bases at V and 6 bases at J; junction bases unmatched: 14. CDR1 is MNHNS and CDR2 is SASEGT in the germline V gene.

V is TRBV5-4 and J is TRBJ1-2, with D possibly TRBD1 on 6 matching bases. The CDR3 consists of 13 residues. V was clipped by 2 bases and J by 5 bases, with 10 bases between them. CDR1 is SGHNT and CDR2 is YYREEE in the germline V gene (reference sequence). CDR3 nucleotide sequence: TGTGCCAGCAGCTTACGACAGGAGTATGGCTACACCTTC. Amino acids: CASSLRQEYGYTF.

This clone was counted between two and nine times. The J gene is TRBJ1-1, the V gene TRBV6-2 or TRBV6-3; D may be TRBD1 (6 bases). There are 12 residues in the CDR3. Trimming pared 2 bases from V and 7 bases from J, leaving 8 bases between. CDR1 MNHEY and CDR2 SVGEGT come from the germline V gene. The CDR3 bases are TGTGCCAGCAGTTACGGGGGCGGTGAAGCTTTCTTT. This codes for CASSYGGGEAFF.

This chain connects TRBV24-1 to TRBJ2-2; D remains ambiguous. Per germline, CDR1 KGHDR and CDR2 SFDVKD. Trimming left V 3 bases short and J 6 bases short, with 10 bases between. CDR3 length: 14 amino acids. The CDR3 sequence is CATSDDSESGELFF. CDR3 nucleotides: TGTGCCACCAGTGATGACTCGGAATCCGGGGAGCTGTTTTTT.

This chain uses TRBV7-3 with TRBJ2-3; the D is unclear. Germline-derived CDR1 and CDR2 are SGHTA and FQGTGA. The CDR3 has 13 residues. V lost 5 bases and J lost 7, with 13 bases in between. The CDR3 here is CASSRSHPYTQYF. For the CDR3, the DNA is TGTGCCAGCAGCCGGTCCCACCCTTATACGCAGTATTTT.

This chain uses TRBV14 with TRBJ2-1; 14 bases map to TRBD2. V dropped 4 bases and J dropped 0; count of bases not matched to a gene: 8. Per germline, CDR1 SGHDN and CDR2 FVKESK. CDR3 length: 19 amino acids. This CDR3 is CASSPGLAGARGSYNEQFF. In DNA, the CDR3 is TGTGCCAGCAGCCCGGGACTAGCGGGAGCAAGGGGCTCCTACAATGAGCAGTTCTTC.

The table lists this clone with a few counts. Relative to the germline gene, one junction end is altered; a read error may explain this. V and J are TRBV2 and TRBJ2-1; D not certain. This CDR3 contains 15 residues. From germline, CDR1 is SNHLY and CDR2 FYNNEI. This CDR3 reads CASSPVRGEPNKQFF. The CDR3 coding sequence is TGTGCCAGCAGTCCAGTCCGAGGCGAGCCCAATAAGCAGTTCTTC. The full variable domain, with the rest looked up from reference TRBV2 and TRBJ2-1, is EPEVTQTPSHQVTQMGQEVILRCVPISNHLYFYWYRQILGQKVEFLVSFYNNEISEKSEIFDDQFSVERPDGSNFTLKIRSTKLEDSAMYFCASSPVRGEPNKQFFGPGTRLTVL.

This clone showed up just a few times. The chain carries TRBV19 and TRBJ2-7; D gene unclear. V gave up 3 bases and J gave up 2 bases, with 11 bases separating them. The CDR3 consists of 14 residues. Germline CDR1 and CDR2: LNHDA and SQIVND (reference sequence). The CDR3 is CASSITPQAYEQYF. CDR3 nucleotides: TGTGCCAGTAGTATCACCCCCCAGGCCTACGAGCAGTACTTC.

This chain joins TRBV24-1 and TRBJ2-7, with 8 positions matching TRBD1. CDR1 is KGHDR and CDR2 is SFDVKD in the germline V gene. The CDR3 covers 15 residues. V trimming: 1 base; J trimming: 4 bases; junction bases outside the gene matches: 5. The CDR3 DNA sequence: TGTGCCACCAGTGATTTCACGGGACAGGTTTACGAGCAGTACTTC. Translating gives CATSDFTGQVYEQYF.

CDR3 amino acids: CASSQATSGSSYNEQFF. The CDR3 DNA follows: TGTGCCAGCAGCCAGGCTACTTCCGGGAGCTCCTACAATGAGCAGTTCTTC. The chain carries TRBV4-2 and TRBJ2-1, with a tentative D call TRBD2 (6 bases). Germline CDR1 reads LGHNA; CDR2 reads YNFKEQ. The CDR3 covers 17 residues. V was clipped by 3 bases and J by 0 bases, with 15 bases between them.

The V call is TRBV5-1, the J call TRBJ1-6, with 9 bases fitting TRBD1. Germline loops: CDR1 SGHRS, CDR2 YFSETQ. Unmatched junction bases numbered 3, after V lost 5 bases and J lost 6 bases. The CDR3 contains 14 residues. This CDR3 reads CASRTGGFNSPLHF. CDR3 nucleotide sequence: TGCGCCAGCAGGACAGGGGGTTTTAATTCACCCCTCCACTTT.

This clone was recorded only once. The gene calls are TRBV29-1 and TRBJ1-2, with D tentatively TRBD1 (5 bases). The germline CDR1 and CDR2 sequences are SQVTM and ANQGSEA. Trimming shortened V by 6 bases and J by 2 bases, and 16 bases separated the two germline ends. The CDR3 sequence is 14 residues long. The CDR3 sequence: CSVQELGGNYGYTF. CDR3 in DNA: TGCAGCGTCCAGGAGCTGGGGGGGAACTATGGCTACACCTTC.

The V call is TRBV13, the J call TRBJ2-1, with a possible D match to TRBD2 (6 bases). This CDR3 is built from 13 residues. The V end was cut by 0 bases, the J end by 15 bases, with 15 bases between. Looked up from germline, CDR1 is PRHDT and CDR2 is FYEKMQ (reference sequence). CDR3 sequence: CASSLGRGAGPFF. CDR3 nucleotides: TGTGCCAGCAGCTTAGGCAGAGGGGCGGGGCCGTTCTTC.

V gene TRBV19 combines with J gene TRBJ2-2, with 10 bases that match TRBD1. This CDR3 spans 16 amino acids. Germline-derived CDR1 and CDR2 are LNHDA and SQIVND (reference sequence). J lost 5 bases, V lost 3 bases, and 6 bases had no gene match. CDR3 DNA sequence: TGTGCCAGTAGTATCCTCCGGGACAGGGGAACCGGGGAGCTGTTTTTT. It encodes CASSILRDRGTGELFF. Complete variable domain (other parts from reference TRBV19 and TRBJ2-2): DGGITQSPKYLFRKEGQNVTLSCEQNLNHDAMYWYRQDPGQGLRLIYYSQIVNDFQKGDIAEGYSVSREKKESFPLTVTSAQKNPTAFYLCASSILRDRGTGELFFGEGSRLTVL.

This clone was picked up a small number of times. J is TRBJ2-3 and V is TRBV7-8; TRBD2 agrees at 11 bases. Trimming took 0 bases from V and 3 from J; bases not matched to a gene: 5. Germline V gene sequence: CDR1 SGHVS, CDR2 FQNEAQ. The CDR3 consists of 17 residues. The CDR3: CASSLASASGRTDTQYF. The CDR3 nucleotides are TGTGCCAGCAGCTTAGCGAGCGCTAGCGGGAGGACAGATACGCAGTATTTT.

The chain joins TRBV27 to TRBJ2-5; 10 positions match TRBD2. CDR3 length: 15 amino acids. The germline V gene has CDR1 MNHEY and CDR2 SMNVEV (reference sequence). Trimming removed 5 bases from V and 7 bases from J; junction bases left unmatched: 10. Written as DNA, the CDR3 is TGTGCCAGCAGTGCCTTAGCGGGAGGTATCAGGACCCAGTACTTC. This encodes CASSALAGGIRTQYF.

This clone has a single count. The DNA for the CDR3 is TGTGCCACCAGTGATCACCGGGACAGGACCTCCGGGGGGCAGTTCTTC. This sequence encodes CATSDHRDRTSGGQFF. The chain links TRBV24-1 to TRBJ2-1, with 8 bases fitting TRBD1. This CDR3 has 16 amino acids. Germline V CDR1 and CDR2: KGHDR, SFDVKD. The ends lost 3 bases at V and 12 bases at J; junction bases unmatched: 15.

The genes are TRBV18 and TRBJ1-1; 10 bases are a match to TRBD1. This CDR3 is 17 amino acids long. V dropped 1 base and J dropped 0; count of bases not matched to a gene: 5. Germline CDR1 is KGHSH and CDR2 is LQKENI. The CDR3 nucleotides read TGTGCCAGCTCACCACGTGACAGGGGGCGGATGAACACTGAAGCTTTCTTT. This gives the protein CASSPRDRGRMNTEAFF.

The rearrangement joins TRBV7-2 to TRBJ2-5; maybe TRBD1 (8 bases). Germline lookup yields CDR1 SGHTA and CDR2 FQGNSA. The germline V and J ends were trimmed by 5 bases and 5 bases, with 18 bases remaining between them. The CDR3 sequence is 15 residues long. The CDR3 region is CASSHGQGGVETQYF. The CDR3 DNA reads as TGTGCCAGCAGCCACGGACAGGGAGGGGTGGAGACCCAGTACTTC.

This clone was detected only a few times. The chain carries TRBV4-2 and TRBJ2-7; D is perhaps TRBD2 (6 bases). Germline V gene sequence: CDR1 LGHNA, CDR2 YNFKEQ. The CDR3 is made up of 13 amino acids. Trimming removed 0 bases at V and 4 bases at J, with 7 bases between. The CDR3 region has the DNA TGTGCCAGCAGCCAAGATGGAGGGTACGAGCAGTACTTC. Protein sequence: CASSQDGGYEQYF.

The rearrangement joins TRBV11-3 to TRBJ2-2, with a weak D call TRBD2 (6 bases). V was shortened by 1 base and J by 5 bases, with 11 bases between the two germline ends. CDR3 size: 15 residues. Germline assignment: CDR1 SGHNT and CDR2 YENEEA. In DNA form, the CDR3 reads TGTGCCAGCAGCTTAGGGAGGGCGCGGACCGGGGAGCTGTTTTTT. Translation: CASSLGRARTGELFF.

The rearrangement links TRBV27 to TRBJ2-7; D is ambiguous. Deletions cut 2 bases from V and 4 bases from J, with 9 bases between. The CDR3 is made up of 13 amino acids. The V gene's germline CDR1 is MNHEY and CDR2 SMNVEV (reference sequence). This chain's CDR3 is CASSLRSGYEQYF. The CDR3 DNA sequence: TGTGCCAGCAGTTTAAGATCGGGTTACGAGCAGTACTTC.

The chain links TRBV5-1 to TRBJ2-1, with TRBD1 matching 9 bases. The CDR3 consists of 16 residues. CDR1 is SGHRS and CDR2 is YFSETQ in the germline V gene. Losses at the gene ends were 4 bases for V and 1 base for J; bases not matched to a gene: 6. CDR3 bases: TGCGCCAGCAGCCCAGCCGGGACAGGGTCCTACAATGAGCAGTTCTTC. Translated, it gives CASSPAGTGSYNEQFF.

This chain uses TRBV27 with TRBJ2-7; 10 bases align to TRBD2. This CDR3 has 15 residues. Looked up from germline, CDR1 is MNHEY and CDR2 is SMNVEV (reference sequence). V was clipped by 3 bases and J by 7 bases; unmatched bases: 9. The CDR3 loop reads CASSLASGSWGEQYF. In DNA form, the CDR3 reads TGTGCCAGCAGTTTGGCTAGCGGGAGCTGGGGGGAGCAGTACTTC.

The sample holds a few counts of this clone. V is TRBV19 and J is TRBJ2-3; 7 positions agree with TRBD1. CDR3 length: 16 residues. Germline CDR1 and CDR2: LNHDA and SQIVND (reference sequence). The V and J ends lost 3 bases and 2 bases, in that order; junction bases with no gene match: 8. The CDR3 sequence: CASSIRSGTATDTQYF. The CDR3 bases are TGTGCCAGTAGTATCAGATCCGGGACAGCCACAGATACGCAGTATTTT. Full variable domain (rest looked up from reference TRBV19 and TRBJ2-3): DGGITQSPKYLFRKEGQNVTLSCEQNLNHDAMYWYRQDPGQGLRLIYYSQIVNDFQKGDIAEGYSVSREKKESFPLTVTSAQKNPTAFYLCASSIRSGTATDTQYFGPGTRLTVL.

This chain connects TRBV5-1 to TRBJ2-2, with 12 bases aligning to TRBD2. The CDR3 consists of 16 residues. The germline gives CDR1 SGHRS, CDR2 YFSETQ. V dropped 4 bases and J dropped 4; count of bases not matched to a gene: 5. The CDR3 bases are TGCGCCAGCAGCCCACTAGCGGGGGGAGCCACCGGGGAGCTGTTTTTT. It specifies CASSPLAGGATGELFF.